Reported below is one T cell receptor (beta chain). CDR1 and CDR2 (germline): LNHDA, SQIVND (reference sequence). The CDR3 extends over 13 amino acids. Trimming removed 8 bases from V and 4 bases from J; junction bases left unmatched: 5. This record comes from a study of chemoradiotherapy in HPV16-positive cancers. Clones were sequenced by immunoSEQ multiplex PCR, and TCRdb holds only the in-frame ones, with some missing. The sample carries tens of thousands of clones, about nine tenths recorded once. This sample comprised blood, obtained from a patient who underwent chemoradiotherapy. This sequence originates from a human donor with HPV-associated anogenital cancer. The chain has TRBV19 and TRBJ1-5; 7 bases agree with TRBD1. CDR3 in amino acids: CASVQGWNQPQHF. The CDR3 region has the DNA TGTGCCAGTGTACAGGGGTGGAATCAGCCCCAGCATTTT.